A single sample is the source of the 32 T cell receptor beta chains below, sequenced in a study of blood T cell repertoires in COVID-19. Repertoires were generated with immunoSEQ multiplex PCR, while TCRdb's copy carries only in-frame clones and drops some. The table has about 170,000 clones, 85% seen once; the top ten hold 7.5% to 10%. Sequencing used peripheral blood. These receptors all stem from a woman of 80 years or more with COVID-19, enrolled during active disease.

This chain joins TRBV28 and TRBJ2-7; perhaps TRBD1 as D (8 bases). Germline CDR1 is MDHEN and CDR2 is SYDVKM. This CDR3 has 12 residues. With 11 bases removed from V and 7 bases from J, the gap between germline ends came to 18 bases. DNA of the CDR3: TGTGCCTCACAGGGGGGGGGCGTTGAGCAGTACTTC. It translates to CASQGGGVEQYF.

V usage is TRBV12-3 or TRBV12-4 and J usage is TRBJ2-1; D is undetermined. Trimming left V 3 bases short and J 9 bases short, with 6 bases between. CDR3 length: 11 residues. The CDR3 DNA reads TGTGCCAGCAGTTTCAATAGTGAGCAGTTCTTC. Protein product: CASSFNSEQFF.

The rearrangement joins TRBV4-1 to TRBJ2-7; 14 nucleotides agree with TRBD2. V was pared by 4 bases and J by 1 base, with 12 bases of the junction left unmatched. This CDR3 has 19 amino acids. Germline V gene sequence: CDR1 MGHRA, CDR2 YSYEKL. CDR3 DNA sequence: TGCGCCAGCAGCCCCAGACTAGCGGGAGGGCCGGCAAATTCCTACGAGCAGTACTTC. The encoded protein is CASSPRLAGGPANSYEQYF.

On this clone: Other DNA variants within this sample encode the same CDR3. The chain has TRBV12-3 or TRBV12-4 and TRBJ2-7; D call uncertain. The CDR3 covers 11 residues. Deletions cut 4 bases from V and 4 bases from J, with 5 bases between. CDR3 region: CASSSFYEQYF. The CDR3 nucleotides read TGTGCCAGCAGTTCGTTTTACGAGCAGTACTTC.

The chain has TRBV7-9 and TRBJ1-4; perhaps TRBD1 as D (6 bases). The CDR3 consists of 15 residues. V was clipped by 2 bases and J by 7 bases, with 14 bases between them. The germline gives CDR1 SEHNR, CDR2 FQNEAQ (reference sequence). CDR3 bases: TGTGCCAGCAGCTTACCCCAGGGGCTCGCTGAAAAACTGTTTTTT. It translates to CASSLPQGLAEKLFF.

The chain employs TRBV15 and TRBJ2-7, with D possibly matching TRBD2 (6 bases). The CDR3 is 12 residues long. Germline CDR1 reads LNHNV; CDR2 reads YYDKDF (reference sequence). V dropped 5 bases and J dropped 2 bases, with 7 bases sitting between them. Written as DNA, the CDR3 is TGTGCCACCAGCGGCGGGGCCTACGAGCAGTACTTC. This encodes CATSGGAYEQYF.

The genes are TRBV24-1 and TRBJ2-2; weak D call: TRBD2 (5 bases). Trimming removed 5 bases at V and 0 bases at J, with 12 bases between. Germline V gives CDR1 KGHDR, CDR2 SFDVKD. The CDR3 totals 16 residues. CDR3 protein: CATSAPGMTNTGELFF. The DNA of the CDR3 is TGTGCCACCAGTGCCCCCGGGATGACGAACACCGGGGAGCTGTTTTTT.

The chain carries TRBV6-2 or TRBV6-3 and TRBJ2-6; 7 nucleotides align to TRBD2. This CDR3 region has 17 residues. Germline CDR1 is MNHEY and CDR2 is SVGEGT. V gave up 6 bases and J gave up 0 bases; unmatched junction bases: 8. CDR3 in amino acids: CASSLGGVISGANVLTF. In nucleotides, the CDR3 is TGTGCCAGCAGCCTGGGGGGGGTCATCTCTGGGGCCAACGTCCTGACTTTC.

The chain combines TRBV20-1 with TRBJ1-2; maybe TRBD1 (6 bases). Germline V gene data show CDR1 as DFQATT and CDR2 as SNEGSKA (reference sequence). The CDR3 consists of 11 residues. Trimming shortened V by 6 bases and J by 5 bases, and 10 bases separated the two germline ends. In DNA form, the CDR3 reads TGCAGTGCCCGACAGGAATATGGCTACACCTTC. Protein: CSARQEYGYTF.

V gene TRBV21-1 combines with J gene TRBJ2-7; the table's D call, TRBD2, was not checked against the DNA. TRBV21-1 is described as a pseudogene. The CDR3 runs 17 residues. CDR3 DNA sequence: TGTGCCAGCACCCAAGGGGCTAGCGGGGGTCGGTGTTGGGAGCAGTACTTC. It encodes CASTQGASGGRCWEQYF.

The chain joins TRBV5-1 to TRBJ2-6, with D possibly being TRBD2 (5 bases). Germline V gene lookup returns CDR1 SGHRS and CDR2 YFSETQ. The CDR3 extends over 18 amino acids. V was clipped by 0 bases and J by 4 bases, with 17 bases between them. The CDR3 here is CASSLAKLLTGGANVLTF. The CDR3 region has the DNA TGCGCCAGCAGCTTGGCCAAGCTGCTGACGGGAGGGGCCAACGTCCTGACTTTC.

The chain joins TRBV6-5 to TRBJ1-3; D remains ambiguous. The CDR3 consists of 13 residues. V lost 6 bases and J 5 bases, leaving 11 bases between the germline ends. Per germline, CDR1 MNHEY and CDR2 SVGAGI. CDR3 in DNA: TGTGCCAGCAGCCTACGGGAGCGAAACACCATATATTTT. It specifies CASSLRERNTIYF.

The chain has TRBV10-3 and TRBJ2-7; D call uncertain. Trimming took off 7 bases at V and 3 bases at J, with 16 bases between the two ends. The germline gives CDR1 ENHRY, CDR2 SYGVKD. This CDR3 has 14 residues. The CDR3 DNA reads TGTGCCATCACCCCGTCGACAAACCGCTACGAGCAGTACTTC. It encodes CAITPSTNRYEQYF.

J is TRBJ1-4 and V is TRBV27; D gene unclear. Germline lookup yields CDR1 MNHEY and CDR2 SMNVEV (reference sequence). The germline V and J ends were trimmed by 9 bases and 8 bases, with 13 bases remaining between them. The CDR3 spans 12 residues. Written as DNA, the CDR3 is TGTGCCAGAATCACCCCGGGGGAAAAACTGTTTTTT. Amino acid sequence: CARITPGEKLFF.

The chain is built from TRBV3-1 (or the pseudogene TRBV3-2) and TRBJ1-1; D might be TRBD1 (5 bases). V was clipped by 1 base and J by 3 bases, with 12 bases between them. The CDR3 length is 15 residues. Germline V gives CDR1 LGHDT, CDR2 YNNKEL (reference sequence). For the CDR3, the DNA is TGTGCCAGCAGCCAAGCGGGGGTGGGGGACACTGAAGCTTTCTTT. Its protein product is CASSQAGVGDTEAFF.

The chain has TRBV2 and TRBJ1-4, with D tentatively TRBD1 (5 bases). Trimming cost V 6 bases and J 8 bases, with 16 bases left between them. The germline V gene encodes CDR1 SNHLY and CDR2 FYNNEI. The CDR3 has 14 residues. The CDR3 reads CASRPRQQGEKLFF. The CDR3 nucleotides are TGTGCCAGCAGGCCCCGACAGCAAGGGGAAAAACTGTTTTTT.

V is TRBV6-1 and J is TRBJ2-3; a weak D match, TRBD1 (6 bases). CDR1 is MNHNS, CDR2 SASEGT, per germline. V shed 0 bases and J shed 3 bases, with 13 bases lying between them. CDR3 length: 16 amino acids. The CDR3 loop is CASSEAGPGVTDTQYF. The CDR3, as DNA: TGTGCCAGCAGTGAAGCGGGGCCAGGGGTTACAGATACGCAGTATTTT.

The chain couples TRBV21-1 to TRBJ1-6. TRBV21-1 is annotated as a pseudogene. The CDR3 has 13 residues. The DNA for the CDR3 is TGTGCTGGGGGGGGGTCCTATAATTCACCCCTCCACTTT. Its protein is CAGGGSYNSPLHF.

The sample holds one count of this clone. Additional DNA sequences in this sample encode the identical CDR3. The chain is built from TRBV2 and TRBJ1-5; D is unresolved. This CDR3 region has 13 residues. Germline-derived CDR1 and CDR2 are SNHLY and FYNNEI. The V end lost 8 bases, the J end lost 2 bases, and 10 bases lay between the germline ends. CDR3 DNA: TGTGCCAGCTCGGGGAACGGCAATCAGCCCCAGCATTTT. Protein product: CASSGNGNQPQHF.

The rearrangement links TRBV21-1 to TRBJ2-3; the table's D call TRBD2 went unverified against the DNA. TRBV21-1 is recorded as a pseudogene. CDR3 length equals 17 residues. For the CDR3, the DNA is TGTGCCAGCAGCAAAATGTGGCCTAGCGGGGGCACAGATACGCAGTATTTT. Its translation: CASSKMWPSGGTDTQYF.

This clone has a single count. The V call is TRBV3-1 (or the pseudogene TRBV3-2), the J call TRBJ1-4, with D possibly TRBD1 on 6 matching bases. The V gene's germline CDR1 is LGHDT and CDR2 YNNKEL (reference sequence). The CDR3 loop spans 18 amino acids. Trimming cost V 1 base and J 2 bases, with 17 bases left between them. CDR3 DNA sequence: TGTGCCAGCAGCCAAGGAGCGGGGGCGCGATGGACTAATGAAAAACTGTTTTTT. Translating gives CASSQGAGARWTNEKLFF.

This chain uses TRBV6-5 with TRBJ1-1; no clear D. Germline CDR1 and CDR2: MNHEY and SVGAGI. V gave up 5 bases and J gave up 1 base, with 14 bases separating them. CDR3 length: 15 amino acids. The CDR3 DNA reads as TGTGCCAGCAGTCTCTACGGGGTCAGGAACACTGAAGCTTTCTTT. Translation gives CASSLYGVRNTEAFF.

This clone was recorded once. The chain links TRBV28 to TRBJ1-1; D unclear. Trimming stripped 3 bases from V and 5 bases from J, with 13 bases between. CDR3 size: 14 residues. Germline V gives CDR1 MDHEN, CDR2 SYDVKM. CDR3 DNA: TGTGCCAGCAGTTTGGCACGGCGAGGGACTGAAGCTTTCTTT. This translates into CASSLARRGTEAFF.

CDR3 protein: CASRSPGQGGNIQYF. CDR3 in DNA: TGTGCCAGCAGGAGTCCGGGACAGGGTGGAAACATTCAGTACTTC. This chain joins TRBV7-3 and TRBJ2-4, with 9 bases aligning to TRBD1. The trim removed 6 bases at V and 6 bases at J, leaving 9 bases unmatched. This CDR3 region has 15 residues. Germline assignment: CDR1 SGHTA and CDR2 FQGTGA.

This clone was found a few times. The J gene is TRBJ2-2, the V gene TRBV2; 8 bases agree with TRBD1. There are 16 residues in the CDR3. The junction had 10 bases not matched to a gene; V was cut back by 7 bases and J by 3 bases. CDR1 is SNHLY, CDR2 FYNNEI, per germline. The CDR3 loop reads CASTYGQGRDTGELFF. The CDR3 nucleotides are TGTGCCAGCACCTACGGACAGGGTCGGGACACCGGGGAGCTGTTTTTT. Together with reference TRBV2 and TRBJ2-2, the CDR3 gives the full variable domain: EPEVTQTPSHQVTQMGQEVILRCVPISNHLYFYWYRQILGQKVEFLVSFYNNEISEKSEIFDDQFSVERPDGSNFTLKIRSTKLEDSAMYFCASTYGQGRDTGELFFGEGSRLTVL.

The V and J genes are TRBV2 and TRBJ1-4, with D perhaps TRBD1 (5 bases). Germline CDR1 is SNHLY and CDR2 is FYNNEI. V lost 6 bases and J lost 12, with 17 bases in between. This CDR3 is built from 13 residues. CDR3 DNA sequence: TGTGCCAGCAGGCAGGGTGGTCTTGGGGAACTGTTTTTT. Translation gives CASRQGGLGELFF.

This rearrangement joins TRBV9 to TRBJ2-1; 11 bases agree with TRBD2. CDR3 length: 16 amino acids. After removal of 5 bases from V and 6 bases from J, the junction contained 10 bases not matched to a gene. Germline V gene sequence: CDR1 SGDLS, CDR2 YYNGEE. This CDR3 is CASSSTLAGVGNEQFF. The CDR3 DNA follows: TGTGCCAGCAGTTCTACACTAGCGGGAGTTGGCAATGAGCAGTTCTTC.

J is TRBJ2-3 and V is TRBV10-3, with 7 positions matching TRBD2. With 2 bases clipped from V and 3 bases from J, the junction kept 14 bases outside the gene matches. The germline V gene has CDR1 ENHRY and CDR2 SYGVKD. There are 18 residues in the CDR3. CDR3 protein: CAISETRAASGSTDTQYF. The DNA for the CDR3 is TGTGCCATCAGTGAGACGAGGGCTGCTAGCGGTTCTACAGATACGCAGTATTTT.

The V call is TRBV7-3, the J call TRBJ2-1, with 8 bases aligning to TRBD2. The trim removed 5 bases at V and 0 bases at J, leaving 6 bases unmatched. This CDR3 region has 16 residues. Looked up from germline, CDR1 is SGHTA and CDR2 is FQGTGA. The CDR3 region has the DNA TGTGCCAGCAGCCGCCGGGGGGGCTCCTCCTACAATGAGCAGTTCTTC. It yields the protein CASSRRGGSSYNEQFF.

This clone appeared once. This sequence joins TRBV16 and TRBJ2-3; tentatively, D is TRBD1 (5 bases). Trimming removed 2 bases at V and 3 bases at J, with 9 bases between. This CDR3 region has 14 residues. The V gene's germline CDR1 is KGHSY and CDR2 FQNENV. CDR3: CASSQQGGTDTQYF. The CDR3 DNA reads TGTGCCAGCAGCCAACAGGGTGGAACAGATACGCAGTATTTT.

V is TRBV29-1 and J is TRBJ2-6; D may be TRBD1 (6 bases). V gave up 6 bases and J gave up 0 bases, with 12 bases separating them. Germline CDR1 is SQVTM and CDR2 is ANQGSEA. This CDR3 region has 15 residues. The CDR3 is CSVGTGPSGANVLTF. The CDR3 DNA reads TGCAGCGTGGGCACAGGGCCCTCTGGGGCCAACGTCCTGACTTTC.

The rearrangement joins TRBV6-6 to TRBJ1-5, with TRBD1 matching 8 bases. Trimming at V came to 5 bases and at J to 4 bases, leaving 1 base not matched to a gene. The CDR3 is 13 residues long. CDR1 and CDR2 from the germline V gene are MNHNY and SVGAGI (reference sequence). CDR3 loop: CASSRQGNQPQHF. CDR3 sequence (DNA): TGTGCCAGCAGTAGACAGGGGAATCAGCCCCAGCATTTT.